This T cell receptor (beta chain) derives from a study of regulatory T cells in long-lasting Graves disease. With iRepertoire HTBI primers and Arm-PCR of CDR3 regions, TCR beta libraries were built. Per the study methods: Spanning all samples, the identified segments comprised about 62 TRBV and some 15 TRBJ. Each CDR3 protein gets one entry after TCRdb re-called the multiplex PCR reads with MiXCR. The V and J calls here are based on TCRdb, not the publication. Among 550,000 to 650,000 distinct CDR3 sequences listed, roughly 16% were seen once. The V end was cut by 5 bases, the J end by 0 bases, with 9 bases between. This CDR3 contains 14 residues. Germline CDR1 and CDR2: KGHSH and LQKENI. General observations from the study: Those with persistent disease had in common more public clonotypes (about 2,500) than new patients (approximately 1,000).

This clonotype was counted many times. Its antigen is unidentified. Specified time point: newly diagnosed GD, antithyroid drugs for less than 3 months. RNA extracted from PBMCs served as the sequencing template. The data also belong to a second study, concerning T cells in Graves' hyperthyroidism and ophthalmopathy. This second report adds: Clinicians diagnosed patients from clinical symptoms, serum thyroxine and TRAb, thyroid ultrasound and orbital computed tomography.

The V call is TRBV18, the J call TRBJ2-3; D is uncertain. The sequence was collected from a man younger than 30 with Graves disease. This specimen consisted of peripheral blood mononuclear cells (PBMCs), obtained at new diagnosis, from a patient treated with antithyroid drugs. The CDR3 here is CASSTLDSTDTQYF. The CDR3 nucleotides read TGTGCCAGCTCAACGCTGGACAGCACAGATACGCAGTATTTT.